A selection of T cell receptor beta chains follows, all from one sample in a study of shared clonotypes between healthy human individuals. Here immunoSEQ multiplex PCR was the method, and the copy in TCRdb shows in-frame clones only, minus some. In the table there are approximately 740,000 clones, over 65% of which are singletons. Sequencing input: memory CD4+ T cells sorted from blood. The receptors were gathered from a woman aged 25 to 39 in good health. CDR3s include the opening cysteine and the closing phenylalanine or tryptophan. The order of the fields is V gene, clone size, D gene, J gene, CDR3 protein, CDR3 DNA. A D gene is named only where the DNA matches it firmly. A clone size is listed for some rows: how often the clone was seen (once, few, many), or a class if it is expanded.

V: TRBV6-5; size: once; D: TRBD1; J: TRBJ1-1; CDR3: CASSYWTGEHTEAFF; DNA: TGTGCCAGCAGTTACTGGACAGGAGAACACACTGAAGCTTTCTTT
V: TRBV27; size: NA; D: NA; J: TRBJ1-5; CDR3: CASSLQPYSNQPQHF; DNA: TGTGCCAGCAGCTTACAACCCTATAGCAATCAGCCCCAGCATTTT
V: TRBV6-5; size: NA; D: TRBD1; J: TRBJ1-4; CDR3: CASSTGQATNEKLFF; DNA: TGTGCCAGCAGTACTGGACAGGCAACTAATGAAAAACTGTTTTTT
V: TRBV2; size: NA; D: TRBD2; J: TRBJ2-1; CDR3: CASREGLGNEQFF; DNA: TGTGCCAGCCGGGAGGGCCTAGGAAATGAGCAGTTCTTC
V: TRBV2; size: NA; D: NA; J: TRBJ2-5; CDR3: CASSRQPKETQYF; DNA: TGTGCCAGCAGTAGACAGCCCAAAGAGACCCAGTACTTC
V: TRBV2; size: few; D: NA; J: TRBJ2-7; CDR3: CASTPQAYEQYF; DNA: TGTGCCAGCACTCCACAGGCCTACGAGCAGTACTTC
V: TRBV19; size: many; D: TRBD1; J: TRBJ1-5; CDR3: CASSMGTERQPQHF; DNA: TGTGCCAGTAGTATGGGGACAGAACGACAGCCCCAGCATTTT
V: TRBV27; size: NA; D: TRBD2; J: TRBJ2-1; CDR3: CASRRAGDNNEQFF; DNA: TGTGCCAGCAGACGAGCGGGAGATAACAATGAGCAGTTCTTC
V: TRBV7-2; size: NA; D: NA; J: TRBJ1-2; CDR3: CASRLLVLQGSYGYTF; DNA: TGTGCCAGCAGGCTCCTAGTACTACAGGGAAGCTATGGCTACACCTTC
V: TRBV10-1; size: NA; D: NA; J: TRBJ1-1; CDR3: CASNGGVVFTEAFF; DNA: TGCGCCAGCAACGGGGGGGTGGTTTTCACTGAAGCTTTCTTT
V: TRBV6-5; size: NA; D: NA; J: TRBJ2-7; CDR3: CASSYGTPLYEQYF; DNA: TGTGCCAGCAGTTATGGGACGCCTCTCTACGAGCAGTACTTC
V: TRBV7-8; size: NA; D: TRBD2; J: TRBJ2-5; CDR3: CASSFRGLAGGGETQYF; DNA: TGTGCCAGCAGCTTTAGAGGACTAGCGGGAGGAGGAGAGACCCAGTACTTC
V: TRBV9; size: NA; D: TRBD1; J: TRBJ2-3; CDR3: CASSPRQGRTDTQYF; DNA: TGTGCCAGCAGCCCACGACAGGGCAGGACAGATACGCAGTATTTT
V: TRBV6-4; size: NA; D: TRBD2; J: TRBJ2-1; CDR3: CASSLIAGVEVNEQFF; DNA: TGTGCCAGCAGCCTCATAGCGGGAGTGGAGGTTAATGAGCAGTTCTTC
V: TRBV5-1; size: NA; D: TRBD2; J: TRBJ2-2; CDR3: CASSLVGGLAAGELFF; DNA: TGCGCCAGCAGCTTGGTTGGGGGACTAGCGGCCGGGGAGCTGTTTTTT
V: TRBV5-1; size: NA; D: NA; J: TRBJ2-1; CDR3: CASSLNGYEYNEQFF; DNA: TGCGCCAGCAGCTTAAACGGATACGAATACAATGAGCAGTTCTTC
V: TRBV10-3; size: NA; D: TRBD1; J: TRBJ1-1; CDR3: CATEQGVNTEAFF; DNA: TGTGCCACCGAACAGGGGGTGAACACTGAAGCTTTCTTT
V: TRBV9; size: NA; D: TRBD1; J: TRBJ1-2; CDR3: CASSAAGTGSYGYTF; DNA: TGTGCCAGCAGCGCAGCCGGGACAGGGTCTTATGGCTACACCTTC
V: TRBV6-5; size: NA; D: TRBD2; J: TRBJ2-5; CDR3: CASSLAGGGETQYF; DNA: TGTGCCAGCAGTTTAGCGGGAGGTGGGGAGACCCAGTACTTC
V: TRBV6-1; size: NA; D: NA; J: TRBJ2-7; CDR3: CASSAQGIYEQYF; DNA: TGTGCCAGCAGTGCCCAGGGGATCTACGAGCAGTACTTC
V: TRBV5-4; size: NA; D: NA; J: TRBJ2-7; CDR3: CASSPSGAVRYEQYF; DNA: TGTGCCAGCAGCCCTTCCGGGGCAGTTAGGTACGAGCAGTACTTC
V: TRBV7-9; size: NA; D: TRBD2; J: TRBJ2-7; CDR3: CASSLFPSGRGYEQYF; DNA: TGTGCCAGCAGCTTATTCCCCAGCGGGAGAGGCTACGAGCAGTACTTC